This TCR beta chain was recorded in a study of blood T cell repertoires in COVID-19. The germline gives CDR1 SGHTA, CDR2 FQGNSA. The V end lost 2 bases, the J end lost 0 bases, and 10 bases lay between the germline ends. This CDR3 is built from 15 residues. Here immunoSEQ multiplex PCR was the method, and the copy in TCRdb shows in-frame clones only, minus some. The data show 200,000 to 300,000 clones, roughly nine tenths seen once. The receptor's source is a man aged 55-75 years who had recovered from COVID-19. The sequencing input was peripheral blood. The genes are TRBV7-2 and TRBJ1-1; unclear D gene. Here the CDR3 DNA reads TGTGCCAGCAGCTTAAACAGAGCCATGAACACTGAAGCTTTCTTT. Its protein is CASSLNRAMNTEAFF. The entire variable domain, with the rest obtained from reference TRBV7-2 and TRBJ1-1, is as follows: GAGVSQSPSNKVTEKGKDVELRCDPISGHTALYWYRQSLGQGLEFLIYFQGNSAPDKSGLPSDRFSAERTGGSVSTLTIQRTQQEDSAVYLCASSLNRAMNTEAFFGQGTRLTVV.